This TCR beta chain originates from a study of vaccination and CD4 T cells after COVID-19. This CDR3 region has 15 residues. Trimming took 2 bases from V and 1 from J, leaving 10 bases between them. With the Oncomine TCR Beta short-read assay, DNA from cultured CD4+ T cells was sequenced. TCRdb re-called the PCR reads through MiXCR, storing one row per CDR3 protein. The sample records about 8,000 distinct CDR3 sequences, about 54% being singletons. Treatment in this sample: approximately 9-day PBMC culture with coronavirus spike peptide pools or control peptides (ViraFEST assay). A word on this clonotype: Its antigen is not identified.

This TCR was sampled from a human donor who had recovered from COVID-19. The sequencing input was CD4+ T cells from blood, cultured in vitro. The J gene is TRBJ2-3, the V gene TRBV12-3 or TRBV12-4; no clear D gene. CDR3 loop: CASSLRQAGTDTQYF. CDR3 coding DNA: TGTGCCAGCAGTTTACGGCAGGCTGGCACAGATACGCAGTATTTT.